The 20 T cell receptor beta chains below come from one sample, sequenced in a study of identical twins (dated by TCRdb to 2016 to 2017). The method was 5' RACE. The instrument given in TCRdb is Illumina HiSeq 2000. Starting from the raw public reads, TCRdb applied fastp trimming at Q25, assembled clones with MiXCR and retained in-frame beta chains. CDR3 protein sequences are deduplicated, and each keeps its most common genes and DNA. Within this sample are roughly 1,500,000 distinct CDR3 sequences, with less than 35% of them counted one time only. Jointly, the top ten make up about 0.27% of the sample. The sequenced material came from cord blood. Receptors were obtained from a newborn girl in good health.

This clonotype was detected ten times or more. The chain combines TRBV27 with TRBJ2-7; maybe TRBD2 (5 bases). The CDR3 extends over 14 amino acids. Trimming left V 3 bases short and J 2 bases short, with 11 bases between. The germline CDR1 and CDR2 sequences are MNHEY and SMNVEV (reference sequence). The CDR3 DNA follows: TGTGCCAGCAGTTTCGGAGCGGATGCCTACGAGCAGTACTTC. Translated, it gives CASSFGADAYEQYF.

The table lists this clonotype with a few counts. CDR3 in DNA: TGTGCCAGCAGCCCGCGGTGGTTTGGGGGATACACAGATACGCAGTATTTT. Translation: CASSPRWFGGYTDTQYF. The chain combines TRBV21-1 with TRBJ2-3; the D call in the table, TRBD1, was not verified against the DNA. TRBV21-1 is a pseudogene locus. The CDR3 covers 17 residues.

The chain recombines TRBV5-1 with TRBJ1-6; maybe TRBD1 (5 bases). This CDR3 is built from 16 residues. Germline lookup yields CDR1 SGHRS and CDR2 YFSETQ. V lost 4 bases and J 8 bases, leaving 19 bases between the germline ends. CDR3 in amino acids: CASSESLGRVDSPLHF. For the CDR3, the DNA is TGCGCCAGCAGCGAAAGCTTAGGCAGGGTGGATTCACCCCTCCACTTT.

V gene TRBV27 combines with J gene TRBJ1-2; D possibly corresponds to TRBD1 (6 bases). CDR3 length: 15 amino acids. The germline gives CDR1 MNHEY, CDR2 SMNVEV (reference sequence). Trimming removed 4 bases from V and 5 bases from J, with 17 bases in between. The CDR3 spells CASSSTLQGGYGYTF. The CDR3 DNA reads TGTGCCAGCAGTTCTACCCTACAGGGCGGGTATGGCTACACCTTC.

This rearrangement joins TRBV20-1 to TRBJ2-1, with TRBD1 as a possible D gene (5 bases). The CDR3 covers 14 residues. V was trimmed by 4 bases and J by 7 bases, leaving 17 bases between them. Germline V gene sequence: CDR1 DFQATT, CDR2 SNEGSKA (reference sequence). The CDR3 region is CSATRSGFLNEQFF. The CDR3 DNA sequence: TGCAGTGCTACCCGCTCAGGGTTTTTGAATGAGCAGTTCTTC.

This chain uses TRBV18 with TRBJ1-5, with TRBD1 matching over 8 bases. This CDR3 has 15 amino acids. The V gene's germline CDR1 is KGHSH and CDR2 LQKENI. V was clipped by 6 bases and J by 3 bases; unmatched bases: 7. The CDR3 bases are TGTGCCAGCTCCCCCGGACAGGGAGACAATCAGCCCCAGCATTTT. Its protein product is CASSPGQGDNQPQHF.

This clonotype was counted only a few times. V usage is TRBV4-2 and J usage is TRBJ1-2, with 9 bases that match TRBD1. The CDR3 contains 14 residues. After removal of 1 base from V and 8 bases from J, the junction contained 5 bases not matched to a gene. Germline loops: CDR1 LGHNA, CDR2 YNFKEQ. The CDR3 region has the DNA TGTGCCAGCAGCCAAGGGGGGACAGGGAAAGGCTACACCTTC. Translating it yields CASSQGGTGKGYTF.

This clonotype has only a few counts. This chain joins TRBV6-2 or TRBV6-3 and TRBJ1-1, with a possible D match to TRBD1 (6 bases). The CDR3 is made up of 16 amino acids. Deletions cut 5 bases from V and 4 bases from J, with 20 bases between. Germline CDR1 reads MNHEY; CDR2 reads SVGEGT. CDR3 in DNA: TGTGCCAGCAGTCAGGATGAACAGGGTTTCCTCACTGAAGCTTTCTTT. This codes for CASSQDEQGFLTEAFF.

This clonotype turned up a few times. The CDR3 DNA follows: TGTGCCAGCAAGGCCTGGGGGGACTACAATGAGCAGTTCTTC. This encodes CASKAWGDYNEQFF. The chain uses TRBV7-9 and TRBJ2-1, with D perhaps TRBD2 (6 bases). CDR1 SEHNR and CDR2 FQNEAQ come from the germline V gene (reference sequence). Deletions cut 7 bases from V and 3 bases from J, with 13 bases between. This CDR3 has 14 amino acids.

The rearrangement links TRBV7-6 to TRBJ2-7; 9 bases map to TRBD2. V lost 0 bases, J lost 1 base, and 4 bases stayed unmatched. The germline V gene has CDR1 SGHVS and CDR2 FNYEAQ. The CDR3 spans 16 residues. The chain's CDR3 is CASSLAATSGSYEQYF. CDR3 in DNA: TGTGCCAGCAGCTTAGCAGCGACTAGCGGTTCCTACGAGCAGTACTTC.

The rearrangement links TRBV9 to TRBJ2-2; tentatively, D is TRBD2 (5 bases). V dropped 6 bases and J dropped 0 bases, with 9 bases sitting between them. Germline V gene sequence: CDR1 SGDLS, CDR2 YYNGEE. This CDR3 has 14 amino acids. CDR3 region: CASILGANTGELFF. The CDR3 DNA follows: TGTGCCAGCATACTAGGTGCGAACACCGGGGAGCTGTTTTTT.

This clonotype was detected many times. The CDR3 region has the DNA TGTGCCAGCAGCCAAGAACCCAGCTACGAGCAGTACTTC. It is translated as CASSQEPSYEQYF. The rearrangement joins TRBV4-2 to TRBJ2-7; the D is unclear. CDR1 LGHNA and CDR2 YNFKEQ come from the germline V gene. V shed 0 bases and J shed 3 bases, with 6 bases lying between them. This CDR3 spans 13 amino acids.

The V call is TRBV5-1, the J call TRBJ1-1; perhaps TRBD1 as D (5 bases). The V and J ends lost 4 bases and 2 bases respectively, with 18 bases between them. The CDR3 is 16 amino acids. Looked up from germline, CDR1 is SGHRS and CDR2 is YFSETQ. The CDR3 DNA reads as TGCGCCAGCAGCCTGGGGACGAGGTACCCCAACACTGAAGCTTTCTTT. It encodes CASSLGTRYPNTEAFF.

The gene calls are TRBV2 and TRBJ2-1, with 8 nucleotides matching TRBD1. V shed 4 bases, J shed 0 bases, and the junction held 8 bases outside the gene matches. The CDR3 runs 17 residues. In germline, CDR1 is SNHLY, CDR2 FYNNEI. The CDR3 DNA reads TGTGCCAGCAGTGTCTCGATCACAGGGGGCTCCTACAATGAGCAGTTCTTC. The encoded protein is CASSVSITGGSYNEQFF. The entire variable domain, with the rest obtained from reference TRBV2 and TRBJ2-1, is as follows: EPEVTQTPSHQVTQMGQEVILRCVPISNHLYFYWYRQILGQKVEFLVSFYNNEISEKSEIFDDQFSVERPDGSNFTLKIRSTKLEDSAMYFCASSVSITGGSYNEQFFGPGTRLTVL.

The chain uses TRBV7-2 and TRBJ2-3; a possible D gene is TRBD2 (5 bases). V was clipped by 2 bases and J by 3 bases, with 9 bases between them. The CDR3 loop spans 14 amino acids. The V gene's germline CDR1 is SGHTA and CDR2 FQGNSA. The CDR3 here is CASSLYPGTDTQYF. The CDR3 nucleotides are TGTGCCAGCAGCTTATATCCGGGGACAGATACGCAGTATTTT.

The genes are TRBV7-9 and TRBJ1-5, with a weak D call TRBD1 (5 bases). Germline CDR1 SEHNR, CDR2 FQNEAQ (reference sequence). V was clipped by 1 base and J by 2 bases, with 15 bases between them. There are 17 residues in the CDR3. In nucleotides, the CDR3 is TGTGCCAGCAGCTTAGGTCAACCAGGGAAGGGCAATCAGCCCCAGCATTTT. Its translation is CASSLGQPGKGNQPQHF.

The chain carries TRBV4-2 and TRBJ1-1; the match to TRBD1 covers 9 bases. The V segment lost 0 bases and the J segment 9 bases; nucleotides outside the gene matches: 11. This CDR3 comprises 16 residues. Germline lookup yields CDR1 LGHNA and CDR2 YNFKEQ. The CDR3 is CASSQERDRARIKAFF. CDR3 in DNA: TGTGCCAGCAGCCAAGAGAGGGACAGGGCGCGGATTAAAGCTTTCTTT.

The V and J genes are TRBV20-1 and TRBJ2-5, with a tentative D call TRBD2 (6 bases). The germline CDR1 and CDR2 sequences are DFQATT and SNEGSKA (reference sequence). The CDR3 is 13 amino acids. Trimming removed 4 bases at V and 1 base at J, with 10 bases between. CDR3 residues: CSAKRGIQETQYF. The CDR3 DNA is TGCAGTGCTAAACGCGGGATCCAAGAGACCCAGTACTTC.

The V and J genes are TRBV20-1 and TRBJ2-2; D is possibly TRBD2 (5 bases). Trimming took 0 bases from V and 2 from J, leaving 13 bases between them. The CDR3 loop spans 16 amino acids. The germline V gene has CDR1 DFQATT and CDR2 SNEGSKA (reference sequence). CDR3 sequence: CSARDRLYRNTGELFF. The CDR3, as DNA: TGCAGTGCTAGAGATAGACTATACAGAAACACCGGGGAGCTGTTTTTT.

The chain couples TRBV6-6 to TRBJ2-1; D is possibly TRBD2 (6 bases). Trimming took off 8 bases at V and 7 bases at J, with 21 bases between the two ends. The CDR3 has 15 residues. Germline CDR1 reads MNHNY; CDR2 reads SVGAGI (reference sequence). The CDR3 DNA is TGTGCCAGCTGGAAGTCGACGGGAGTTATGAATGAGCAGTTCTTC. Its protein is CASWKSTGVMNEQFF.